Sequencing of this T cell receptor beta chain was carried out in a study of Ad26.COV2.S vaccination and SARS-CoV-2 variants. Study-wide findings and caveats: The study found similar non-spike TCR breadth in vaccine and placebo recipients.

Assay used: immunoSEQ multiplex PCR; TCRdb lists only in-frame clones, some missing. The sample has about 380,000 clones; roughly 85% are singletons. Germline V gives CDR1 GTSNPN, CDR2 SVGIG (reference sequence). The germline V and J ends were trimmed by 5 bases and 6 bases, with 14 bases remaining between them. The CDR3 spans 13 residues. As for treatment: some 20 received Ad26.COV2.S at low or high dose, single or two shots; several received placebo; per-sample allocation not given. Day 63 after the first injection of vaccine or placebo was the sampling time. A note on this clone: Its antigen is undetermined.

This receptor was obtained from a person aged 18-60 years who received the Ad26.COV2.S COVID-19 vaccine or a placebo. The specimen was peripheral blood, collected in a trial of Ad26.COV2.S vaccine versus placebo. The chain uses TRBV30 and TRBJ2-1, with D possibly being TRBD1 or TRBD2 (5 bases each). In DNA, the CDR3 is TGTGCCTGGGGGGACGGTTGGGGCAATGAGCAGTTCTTC. The encoded protein is CAWGDGWGNEQFF.